This T cell receptor (beta chain) was captured by sequencing in a study of blood T cells in healthy people across ages. Concerning this clonotype: Its specificity is not known.

Study-level results: A strong correlation was seen between TCR beta diversity and naive T cell percentage. The unknown donor CMV status may have confounded expanded clonotype changes. Diversity figures based on one million T cells were deemed too low.

The authors ran a second PCR of 7 to 11 cycles using a sample-barcoded 5' primer and a J-beta primer mix. TCRdb used MiXCR to reprocess the 5' RACE reads, holding one entry per CDR3 protein. The sample lists 950,000 to 1,200,000 distinct CDR3 sequences, 35% to 40% occurring once. Material: blood. This receptor was taken from a man younger than 35 in good health.

The CDR3: CASSLEPGLGTDTQYF. In DNA, the CDR3 is TGTGCCAGCAGCTTAGAGCCCGGGTTAGGCACAGATACGCAGTATTTT. The V and J genes are TRBV7-9 and TRBJ2-3; D ambiguous. Germline CDR1 reads SEHNR; CDR2 reads FQNEAQ (reference sequence). Trimming removed 1 base from V and 1 base from J, with 12 bases in between. This CDR3 is 16 amino acids long.